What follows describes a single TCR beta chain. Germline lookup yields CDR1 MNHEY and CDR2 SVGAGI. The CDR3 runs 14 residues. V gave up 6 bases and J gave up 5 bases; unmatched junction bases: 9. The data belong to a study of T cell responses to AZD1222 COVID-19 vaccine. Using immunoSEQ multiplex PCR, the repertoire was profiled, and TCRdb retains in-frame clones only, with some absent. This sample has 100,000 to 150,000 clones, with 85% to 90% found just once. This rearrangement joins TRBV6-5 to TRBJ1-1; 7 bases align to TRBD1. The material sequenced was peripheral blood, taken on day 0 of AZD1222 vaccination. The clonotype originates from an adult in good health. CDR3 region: CASSSRGRGTEAFF. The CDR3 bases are TGTGCCAGCAGCTCAAGGGGGCGAGGGACTGAAGCTTTCTTT.